This is a list of T cell receptor beta chains from one sample in a study of PD-L1 blockade in urothelial cancer. Data came from immunoSEQ multiplex PCR; TCRdb stores just in-frame clones and leaves some out. The data hold about 36,000 clones, with about 80% observed a single time. Source: PBMCs, taken around atezolizumab (anti-PD-L1) treatment. Receptors originate from a man aged 40-55 years with urothelial cancer. Each CDR3 is given with its conserved first and last residue. Each record gives: clone size, V gene, D gene, J gene, CDR3 protein, CDR3 DNA. The D gene is left open where the match is weak. Clone size appears in some rows only: once, few, many, or a class for an expanded clone.

NA	TRBV28	NA	TRBJ2-3	CASGRQGSTDTQYF	TGTGCCAGCGGTAGGCAGGGTAGCACAGATACGCAGTATTTT
once	TRBV6-6	NA	TRBJ1-5	CASSYSHRDYNQPQHF	TGTGCCAGCAGTTACTCGCACCGGGACTACAATCAGCCCCAGCATTTT
NA	TRBV6-1	NA	TRBJ1-1	CASSPRIVNTEAFF	TGTGCCAGCAGTCCGCGGATCGTGAACACTGAAGCTTTCTTT
few	TRBV2	NA	TRBJ1-5	CASSNPERGLVKQPQHF	TGTGCCAGCAGTAATCCCGAGCGGGGCTTGGTCAAACAGCCCCAGCATTTT
NA	TRBV5-1	NA	TRBJ1-2	CASSPIKGGYGYTF	TGCGCCAGCAGTCCAATTAAAGGGGGCTATGGCTACACCTTC
NA	TRBV27	TRBD2	TRBJ2-2	CASSTHRGGSVSGELFF	TGTGCCAGCAGCACACATCGGGGCGGGAGTGTTAGCGGGGAGCTGTTTTTT
NA	TRBV5-1	TRBD2	TRBJ2-7	CASSLGEIAGGHLVYEQYF	TGCGCCAGCAGCTTGGGGGAAATAGCGGGAGGTCATCTAGTTTACGAGCAGTACTTC
NA	TRBV28	NA	TRBJ1-5	CASSSPSGGGGQPQHF	TGTGCCAGCAGTTCCCCATCCGGGGGAGGAGGTCAGCCCCAGCATTTT
few	TRBV14	NA	TRBJ2-7	CASSDLAGWGEQYF	TGTGCCAGCAGCGACCTAGCCGGCTGGGGCGAGCAGTACTTC
NA	TRBV5-6	TRBD1	TRBJ1-2	CASSLRGAGKGYTF	TGTGCCAGCAGCCTCAGGGGGGCGGGGAAGGGCTACACCTTC
NA	TRBV29-1	NA	TRBJ1-1	CSVFGGVFTEAFF	TGCAGCGTTTTCGGTGGTGTGTTCACTGAAGCTTTCTTT
NA	TRBV30	NA	TRBJ1-1	CACSREGTEAFF	TGTGCCTGTTCCAGGGAGGGCACTGAAGCTTTCTTT
NA	TRBV27	NA	TRBJ2-2	CASSPRQAGELFF	TGTGCCAGCAGTCCGCGACAAGCCGGGGAGCTGTTTTTT
NA	TRBV11-2	TRBD2	TRBJ2-5	CASRKRAGGSLGTQYF	TGTGCCAGCAGGAAGAGGGCGGGAGGGTCCCTGGGGACCCAGTACTTC
NA	TRBV10-2	NA	TRBJ2-7	CASSESRRGGRIYEQYF	TGCGCCAGCAGTGAGTCCCGGAGGGGGGGCCGGATCTACGAGCAGTACTTC
once	TRBV7-9	TRBD2	TRBJ2-7	CASSELTSGRYEQYF	TGTGCCAGCAGCGAACTGACTAGCGGGAGGTACGAGCAGTACTTC
few	TRBV2	NA	TRBJ1-2	CASSDRGSGVDGYTF	TGTGCCAGCAGTGACCGGGGATCTGGGGTCGATGGCTACACCTTC
NA	TRBV27	NA	TRBJ2-5	CASSLIGGWSSETQYF	TGTGCCAGCAGTTTAATCGGGGGTTGGTCAAGTGAGACCCAGTACTTC